This T cell receptor beta chain comes out of a study of blood T cell repertoires in COVID-19. In the study overall: COVID-19 samples collected from the United States, Italy and Spain covered acute and convalescent phases. PBMCs, B-cell-depleted T cells, or T cells provided the cDNA or gDNA that made up the material.

Original processing methods: Amplification from reference gene primers served as the basis for estimated nucleated cell counts. The repertoire was sequenced with immunoSEQ multiplex PCR; TCRdb's copy has only in-frame clones and lacks some. The DNA was the basis for D and trimming; V, J and clone size are from that table. Of some 180,000 clones listed, roughly 76% were seen once; the top ten hold around 12%. Recruited during active infection, patients (from Seattle) were subsequently followed longitudinally. Germline V gene data show CDR1 as SQVTM and CDR2 as ANQGSEA. Trimming pared 4 bases from V and 0 bases from J, leaving 10 bases between. The CDR3 totals 14 residues.

The origin of this receptor is a woman older than 75 with COVID-19, enrolled during active disease. The specimen was peripheral blood. The rearrangement joins TRBV29-1 to TRBJ1-5; D ambiguous. The CDR3 loop is CSVVGDGSNQPQHF. DNA of the CDR3: TGCAGCGTTGTGGGAGACGGTAGCAATCAGCCCCAGCATTTT.